The clone carrying this T cell receptor beta chain turned up a few times. The germline V gene has CDR1 LNHDA and CDR2 SQIVND (reference sequence). J lost 4 bases, V lost 2 bases, and 6 bases had no gene match. The CDR3 covers 16 residues. This sample stems from a study of identical twins. TCRdb recomputed calls from the 5' RACE reads with MiXCR, one row per CDR3 protein. The sample has approximately 500,000 distinct CDR3 sequences; 20% to 30% are singletons. These data also formed part of another study, on T cells expressing NK-cell markers.

Material for sequencing was CD4+ T cells sorted from blood. The chain links TRBV19 to TRBJ1-5; 9 positions agree with TRBD1. This clonotype was obtained from a woman between 18 and 29 years old in good health. The CDR3 protein is CASSIRTGAPNQPQHF. As DNA, the CDR3 is TGTGCCAGTAGTATAAGGACAGGGGCGCCTAATCAGCCCCAGCATTTT.